These T cell receptor beta chains were read from a single sample in a study of tumor-infiltrating lymphocytes in localized non-small cell lung cancer. Libraries were prepared by immunoSEQ multiplex PCR; TCRdb keeps only in-frame clonotypes and omits some of them. The sample lists 7,000 to 8,500 clones; around 60% were seen once. Sequences were obtained from lung tumor tissue. The origin of the receptors is a human donor with non-small cell lung cancer. Each CDR3 is given with its conserved first and last residue. D genes are given only for firm matches. Not every row has a clone size; where given, it reads once, few, many or a size class.

>-|-|TRBJ2-7|TRBV19
CASSIWYLGYEQYF
TGTGCCAGTAGTATTTGGTACTTAGGTTACGAGCAGTACTTC
>TRBD1|-|TRBJ2-7|TRBV7-2
CASSLGDRGQYF
TGTGCCAGCAGCTTGGGGGACAGGGGGCAGTACTTC
>TRBD1|-|TRBJ2-5|TRBV6-6
CASRAGGWETQYF
TGTGCCAGCAGAGCAGGGGGCTGGGAGACCCAGTACTTC
>-|-|TRBJ1-5|TRBV6-5
CASSSRDSNQPQHF
TGTGCCAGCAGTTCCCGGGACAGCAATCAGCCCCAGCATTTT
>TRBD1|-|TRBJ1-2|TRBV4-1
CASSQEGDRGPLNYGYTF
TGCGCCAGCAGCCAAGAAGGGGACAGGGGACCTCTTAACTATGGCTACACCTTC
>TRBD1|medium-sized|TRBJ1-2|TRBV7-9
CASSREGAPKGGYTF
TGTGCCAGCTCGAGGGAGGGGGCCCCTAAGGGAGGCTACACCTTC
>-|-|TRBJ1-5|TRBV10-3
CAAGTDNQPQHF
TGTGCGGCAGGGACTGATAATCAGCCCCAGCATTTT
>-|once|TRBJ1-3|TRBV11-2
CASSSSSGNTIYF
TGTGCCAGCAGCTCTTCCTCTGGAAACACCATATATTTT
>-|-|TRBJ2-6|TRBV2
CASSGTITSGANVLTF
TGTGCCAGCTCCGGGACCATTACCTCTGGGGCCAACGTCCTGACTTTC
>-|few|TRBJ2-3|TRBV6-1
CASSEDQGKIDTQYF
TGTGCCAGCAGTGAAGATCAGGGGAAGATAGATACGCAGTATTTT
>-|few|TRBJ2-2|TRBV4-1
CASSQATGELFF
TGCGCCAGCAGCCAAGCCACCGGGGAGCTGTTTTTT
>TRBD2|-|TRBJ2-1|TRBV2
CASRAGGIAASYNEQFF
TGTGCCAGCAGGGCGGGAGGGATCGCTGCCTCCTACAATGAGCAGTTCTTC
>-|-|TRBJ1-2|TRBV5-4
CASSRTEGYGYTF
TGTGCCAGCAGTCGAACGGAGGGATATGGCTACACCTTC
>-|-|TRBJ1-1|TRBV29-1
CSVTILGGETEAFF
TGCAGCGTCACAATCCTGGGAGGGGAAACTGAAGCTTTCTTT
>-|-|TRBJ2-2|TRBV7-2
CASSSGGGSNTGELFF
TGTGCCAGCAGCTCAGGGGGGGGATCGAACACCGGGGAGCTGTTTTTT
>TRBD1|-|TRBJ1-1|TRBV27
CAVTGDTEAFF
TGTGCCGTTACAGGGGACACTGAAGCTTTCTTT
>-|-|TRBJ2-3|TRBV5-6
CASSLVANTQYF
TGTGCCAGCAGCTTGGTAGCCAATACGCAGTATTTT
>-|-|TRBJ2-2|TRBV5-1
CASSLNPRGAPNTGELFF
TGCGCCAGCAGCTTGAATCCCCGAGGGGCGCCGAACACCGGGGAGCTGTTTTTT
>-|few|TRBJ2-2|TRBV19
CASSISRYTGELFF
TGTGCCAGTAGTATTTCCAGATACACCGGGGAGCTGTTTTTT
>TRBD2|-|TRBJ2-3|TRBV9
CASSVVAGGDTDTQYF
TGTGCCAGCAGCGTAGTAGCGGGAGGTGACACAGATACGCAGTATTTT
>-|-|TRBJ2-2|TRBV6-5
CASGGPRETGELFF
TGTGCCAGCGGAGGGCCCCGGGAGACCGGGGAGCTGTTTTTT
>TRBD1|-|TRBJ2-3|TRBV27
CASTSTGVRGDTQYF
TGTGCCAGCACCTCGACAGGGGTCAGGGGGGATACGCAGTATTTT
>TRBD2|-|TRBJ2-3|TRBV7-9
CASSPGLAEIGDTQYF
TGTGCCAGCAGCCCCGGACTAGCGGAAATTGGAGATACGCAGTATTTT
>-|-|TRBJ1-5|TRBV6-5
CASSYGPGLNQPQHF
TGTGCCAGCAGTTACGGGCCGGGTCTTAATCAGCCCCAGCATTTT
>-|-|TRBJ1-3|TRBV9
CASSVDGAGLNTIYF
TGTGCCAGCAGCGTAGATGGGGCTGGTTTAAACACCATATATTTT
>-|-|TRBJ2-3|TRBV27
CASTRKSSTDTQYF
TGTGCCAGCACACGAAAGTCTAGCACAGATACGCAGTATTTT
>-|once|TRBJ2-3|TRBV6-5
CASIESPGTDTQYF
TGTGCCAGCATCGAGTCACCGGGCACAGATACGCAGTATTTT
>TRBD1|-|TRBJ2-7|TRBV4-3
CASSQDLAGGSYEQYF
TGCGCCAGCAGCCAAGACTTGGCAGGGGGTTCCTACGAGCAGTACTTC
>-|medium-sized|TRBJ1-6|TRBV7-2
CASTEMYFNSPLHF
TGTGCCAGCACAGAGATGTATTTCAATTCACCCCTCCACTTT
>-|-|TRBJ1-6|TRBV5-6
CASSLRVGNSPLHF
TGTGCCAGCAGCCTTAGGGTCGGGAATTCACCCCTCCACTTT
>-|medium-sized|TRBJ1-3|TRBV28
CASSLLPGNTIYF
TGTGCCAGCAGTTTACTCCCAGGGAACACCATATATTTT
>-|few|TRBJ2-3|TRBV20-1
CSETTDTQYF
TGCAGTGAAACCACAGATACGCAGTATTTT
>TRBD2|-|TRBJ2-7|TRBV5-5
CASSSRGIDEQYF
TGTGCCAGCAGCTCGCGGGGGATAGACGAGCAGTACTTC
>TRBD1|-|TRBJ1-2|TRBV9
CASSRDRANYGYTF
TGTGCCAGCAGCCGGGACAGGGCTAACTATGGCTACACCTTC
>-|-|TRBJ1-4|TRBV9
CASSVATEGREKLFF
TGTGCCAGCAGCGTAGCTACCGAGGGTCGAGAAAAACTGTTTTTT
>TRBD2|-|TRBJ2-1|TRBV4-3
CASSQGLAGGINEQFF
TGCGCCAGCAGCCAAGGGCTAGCGGGGGGAATCAATGAGCAGTTCTTC
>-|-|TRBJ1-5|TRBV5-6
CASSLGGLLGSNQPQHF
TGTGCCAGCAGCTTGGGGGGGCTCCTTGGGAGCAATCAGCCCCAGCATTTT
>-|-|TRBJ2-7|TRBV5-1
CASRNEGPSYEQYF
TGCGCCAGCAGGAACGAGGGGCCGTCCTACGAGCAGTACTTC
>TRBD1|-|TRBJ2-3|TRBV5-6
CASSLGGGQGPDTQYF
TGTGCCAGCAGCTTGGGAGGGGGACAGGGCCCAGATACGCAGTATTTT
>TRBD2|-|TRBJ2-1|TRBV18
CASSPQRGLAGGGNEQFF
TGTGCCAGCTCACCACAGCGCGGACTAGCGGGAGGGGGCAATGAGCAGTTCTTC
>-|-|TRBJ2-7|TRBV10-3
CAISESTKVYEQYF
TGTGCCATCAGTGAGTCAACGAAAGTCTACGAGCAGTACTTC
>-|-|TRBJ2-5|TRBV7-2
CASSPLGEETQYF
TGTGCCAGCAGCCCCCTGGGGGAGGAGACCCAGTACTTC
>-|once|TRBJ2-7|TRBV6-6
CASSWLQSSYEQYF
TGTGCCAGCAGTTGGCTCCAAAGCTCCTACGAGCAGTACTTC
>TRBD1|-|TRBJ1-2|TRBV11-2
CASRETGDYGYTF
TGTGCCAGCAGGGAGACAGGGGATTATGGCTACACCTTC
>-|once|TRBJ2-4|TRBV5-4
CASSLTGQNIQYF
TGTGCCAGCAGCTTGACCGGACAAAACATTCAGTACTTC
>-|-|TRBJ2-7|TRBV10-3
CAISESTGQWEQYF
TGTGCCATCAGTGAGTCTACAGGGCAGTGGGAGCAGTACTTC
>-|medium-sized|TRBJ2-5|TRBV15
CATSLGTHQETQYF
TGTGCCACCAGCCTTGGGACCCACCAAGAGACCCAGTACTTC
>-|-|TRBJ1-1|TRBV2
CASSPGDSIEAFF
TGTGCCAGCAGTCCAGGGGACTCCATTGAAGCTTTCTTT